What follows is one TCR beta chain and its context. Its specificity is not known. The data derive from a study of shared clonotypes between healthy human individuals. Across the study: A few men and two women, aged 18 to 49, were donors. Regarding the study as a whole: Generally, naive subsets came out with larger estimated richness than memory subsets.

Healthy HIV-negative adults with no recent acute infections or vaccinations were recruited as donors. This CDR3 spans 16 amino acids. The germline CDR1 and CDR2 sequences are SGHNT and YYREEE (reference sequence). Germline trimming cut 0 bases from V and 5 bases from J; bases unmatched to any gene: 9. Produced via immunoSEQ multiplex PCR; TCRdb's table is partial and in-frame only. This sample yields some 2,500,000 clones, of which 93% are seen a single time; 0.36% belongs to the top ten. Specimen: naive CD4+ T cells from PBMCs. Noted subset: CD45RA+ positively selected. The J gene is TRBJ2-3, the V gene TRBV5-4; 7 positions agree with TRBD2. This sequence originates from a young man in good health. Some clones in this sample may be carry-over from other donors' samples. CDR3 region: CASSLVARSGGDTQYF. CDR3 bases: TGTGCCAGCAGCTTGGTTGCGCGGTCGGGGGGAGATACGCAGTATTTT.